Listed below are T cell receptor beta chains from one sample, sequenced in a study of technical replicates of blood from a few donors. Clones were sequenced by immunoSEQ multiplex PCR, and TCRdb holds only the in-frame ones, with some missing. In the table there are 55,000 to 75,000 clones, 90% to 95% of which are singletons. Sequences were obtained from PBMCs. These receptors were obtained from a human donor in good health. Some clones in this sample may be carry-over from other donors' samples. Both conserved end residues are trimmed from each CDR3. Fields, in order: CDR3 protein, clone size, CDR3 length, V gene, J gene. The size of a clone is reported for some rows only, either as once, few or many, or as a class for expanded clones.

CDR3aa: ASSFHTDTQY
abundance: .
len: 10
v_gene: TRBV19
j_gene: TRBJ2-3

CDR3aa: ASSLTGGNTEAF
abundance: .
len: 12
v_gene: TRBV7-6
j_gene: TRBJ1-1

CDR3aa: ASSPNPATGTAF
abundance: .
len: 12
v_gene: TRBV5-1
j_gene: TRBJ1-1

CDR3aa: ASSPERGNTEAF
abundance: .
len: 12
v_gene: TRBV18
j_gene: TRBJ1-1

CDR3aa: ASSLDPGTEAF
abundance: .
len: 11
v_gene: TRBV11-3
j_gene: TRBJ1-1

CDR3aa: ASSHAAGQGANNSPLH
abundance: .
len: 16
v_gene: TRBV4-2
j_gene: TRBJ1-6

CDR3aa: ASSPDYRSEQY
abundance: .
len: 11
v_gene: TRBV14
j_gene: TRBJ2-7

CDR3aa: ASSVAVAGGNEQF
abundance: .
len: 13
v_gene: TRBV9
j_gene: TRBJ2-1

CDR3aa: ASSEGVRQGGYT
abundance: .
len: 12
v_gene: TRBV6-1
j_gene: TRBJ1-2

CDR3aa: ASSYSTPGGTEAF
abundance: few
len: 13
v_gene: TRBV6-5
j_gene: TRBJ1-1

CDR3aa: SGGAGNNEQF
abundance: .
len: 10
v_gene: TRBV29-1
j_gene: TRBJ2-1

CDR3aa: ASSLGAGAPTDTQY
abundance: few
len: 14
v_gene: TRBV5-6
j_gene: TRBJ2-3

CDR3aa: ASSVIGLAGSEQF
abundance: .
len: 13
v_gene: TRBV6-1
j_gene: TRBJ2-1

CDR3aa: ASSPQGATEAF
abundance: .
len: 11
v_gene: TRBV2
j_gene: TRBJ1-1

CDR3aa: ASSQVKLAGSSTDTQY
abundance: .
len: 16
v_gene: TRBV4-1
j_gene: TRBJ2-3

CDR3aa: ASSLSVREQF
abundance: .
len: 10
v_gene: TRBV7-2
j_gene: TRBJ2-1

CDR3aa: ASSPDPQGGSSPLH
abundance: once
len: 14
v_gene: TRBV4-2
j_gene: TRBJ1-6

CDR3aa: ASSRDSAYEQY
abundance: .
len: 11
v_gene: TRBV7-3
j_gene: TRBJ2-7

CDR3aa: ASTATDRPNTEAF
abundance: .
len: 13
v_gene: TRBV2
j_gene: TRBJ1-1

CDR3aa: ATEARRNEKLF
abundance: .
len: 11
v_gene: TRBV15
j_gene: TRBJ1-4

CDR3aa: ASSYGDRGLSGYT
abundance: .
len: 13
v_gene: TRBV6-5
j_gene: TRBJ1-2

CDR3aa: ASSQGRDSGANVLT
abundance: .
len: 14
v_gene: TRBV27
j_gene: TRBJ2-6

CDR3aa: ASTLAGGYNEQF
abundance: medium-sized
len: 12
v_gene: TRBV5-1
j_gene: TRBJ2-1

CDR3aa: ASSVSTGGAYETQY
abundance: .
len: 14
v_gene: TRBV9
j_gene: TRBJ2-5

CDR3aa: ASSQPDPFLTGMNTEAF
abundance: .
len: 17
v_gene: TRBV7-9
j_gene: TRBJ1-1

CDR3aa: ASSQWEDGATNEKLF
abundance: .
len: 15
v_gene: TRBV7-2
j_gene: TRBJ1-4